This is a list of T cell receptor beta chains from one sample in a study of shared clonotypes between healthy human individuals. The data were produced by immunoSEQ multiplex PCR, yet TCRdb's version contains in-frame clones alone and is incomplete. Here the sample spans roughly 1,000,000 clones, roughly 74% being singletons. The specimen was memory CD4+ T cells from PBMCs. These receptor sequences come from a man aged 18 to 30 in good health. Some clones in this sample may be carry-over from other donors' samples. Each CDR3 is given with its conserved first and last residue. A D gene is named only where the DNA matches it firmly. Rows give clone size only sometimes, using once, few, many, or a class for an expanded clone.

TRBV7-9	NA	few	TRBJ2-7	CASSVLGDGGEQYF	TGTGCCAGCAGCGTTCTAGGGGACGGGGGCGAGCAGTACTTC
TRBV18	NA	NA	TRBJ2-1	CASSGAGYYNEQFF	TGTGCCAGCTCAGGGGCGGGGTACTACAATGAGCAGTTCTTC
TRBV7-9	NA	NA	TRBJ2-7	CASSLNMVAAYEQYF	TGTGCCAGCAGCTTAAATATGGTAGCGGCCTACGAGCAGTACTTC
TRBV11-2	TRBD2	few	TRBJ2-5	CASSLSGGGVETQYF	TGTGCCAGCAGCCTCTCCGGGGGAGGGGTGGAGACCCAGTACTTC
TRBV28	TRBD2	many	TRBJ2-5	CASRPGGAKETQYF	TGTGCCAGCAGGCCCGGGGGGGCGAAAGAGACCCAGTACTTC
TRBV30	NA	NA	TRBJ2-5	CAWSTQGVVPQYF	TGTGCCTGGAGTACACAGGGTGTTGTGCCCCAGTACTTC
TRBV7-2	NA	NA	TRBJ1-2	CASSSNRVYGYTF	TGTGCCAGCAGCTCGAACAGGGTGTATGGCTACACCTTC
TRBV5-1	NA	NA	TRBJ2-6	CASSLGSVAGANVLTF	TGCGCCAGCAGCTTGGGGTCGGTCGCCGGGGCCAACGTCCTGACTTTC
TRBV5-1	NA	NA	TRBJ1-3	CASSLGTVSGNTIYF	TGCGCCAGCAGCTTGGGTACAGTCTCTGGAAACACCATATATTTT
TRBV7-3	TRBD2	NA	TRBJ2-3	CASSFGGSTDTQYF	TGTGCCAGCAGCTTTGGCGGGAGTACAGATACGCAGTATTTT
TRBV5-1	NA	NA	TRBJ2-2	CASATLAVSNTGELFF	TGCGCCAGCGCCACTCTCGCAGTCTCGAACACCGGGGAGCTGTTTTTT
TRBV11-2	TRBD2	few	TRBJ2-5	CASSSGLAGGWETQYF	TGTGCCAGCAGCTCGGGACTAGCGGGAGGTTGGGAGACCCAGTACTTC
TRBV20-1	NA	few	TRBJ1-1	CRGNREAFF	TGCAGGGGGAACAGGGAAGCTTTCTTT
TRBV18	TRBD1	once	TRBJ1-3	CASSPRTGDSSGNTIYF	TGTGCCAGCTCACCTCGGACAGGGGACAGCTCTGGAAACACCATATATTTT
TRBV28	TRBD1	many	TRBJ2-7	CASRRDRGFGYEQYF	TGTGCCAGCAGGCGTGACAGGGGGTTCGGGTACGAGCAGTACTTC
TRBV28	TRBD1	NA	TRBJ2-7	CASSPPGQGRYEQYF	TGTGCCAGCAGTCCGCCCGGACAGGGGAGGTACGAGCAGTACTTC
TRBV28	NA	NA	TRBJ1-5	CASRGATSPGPSNQPQHF	TGTGCCAGCAGGGGGGCGACATCCCCCGGCCCAAGCAATCAGCCCCAGCATTTT
TRBV11-2	NA	NA	TRBJ2-5	CASSMGQPGAQYF	TGTGCCAGCAGCATGGGACAGCCGGGGGCCCAGTACTTC
TRBV15	NA	NA	TRBJ2-7	CATSRDGNYEQYF	TGTGCCACCAGCAGAGACGGAAACTACGAGCAGTACTTC
TRBV19	NA	NA	TRBJ2-7	CASSIQGREQYF	TGTGCCAGTAGTATCCAGGGGCGCGAGCAGTACTTC
TRBV21-1	NA	NA	TRBJ1-4	CASSKGLAKEKLFF	TGTGCCAGCAGCAAAGGATTGGCGAAAGAAAAACTGTTTTTT
TRBV29-1	NA	many	TRBJ1-1	CSVGHGPNTEAFF	TGCAGCGTTGGCCACGGACCGAACACTGAAGCTTTCTTT
TRBV18	NA	NA	TRBJ1-2	CASSRGFGGDTF	TGTGCCAGCTCACGAGGTTTTGGTGGGGACACCTTC
TRBV5-1	NA	once	TRBJ1-1	CASSIQTGIATEAFF	TGCGCCAGCAGCATCCAAACAGGGATCGCGACTGAAGCTTTCTTT
TRBV5-1	TRBD2	NA	TRBJ2-1	CASSLVLAGGSYNEQFF	TGCGCCAGCAGCTTGGTACTAGCGGGAGGGTCCTACAATGAGCAGTTCTTC
TRBV6-5	NA	NA	TRBJ1-3	CASSRYREDTIYF	TGTGCCAGCAGCAGATACAGGGAGGACACCATATATTTT
TRBV2	TRBD1	NA	TRBJ1-5	CASRVQGAAQPQHF	TGTGCCAGCAGAGTCCAGGGGGCGGCTCAGCCCCAGCATTTT
TRBV19	NA	NA	TRBJ1-5	CASSRGQSYQPQHF	TGTGCCAGTAGTAGAGGACAGTCATATCAGCCCCAGCATTTT
TRBV15	NA	NA	TRBJ1-1	CATSRVGARAFF	TGTGCCACCAGCAGAGTTGGGGCTCGAGCTTTCTTT
TRBV27	NA	NA	TRBJ1-2	CASSPWASYGYTF	TGTGCCAGCAGTCCATGGGCTTCGTATGGCTACACCTTC
TRBV15	NA	NA	TRBJ1-1	CATSGEGGTEAFF	TGTGCCACCAGCGGGGAGGGAGGCACTGAAGCTTTCTTT